A selection of T cell receptor beta chains follows, all from one sample in a study of CD8+CD57+ T cells in acquired aplastic anemia. TCRdb analysed the reads with MiXCR anew, one entry per CDR3 protein. Here the sample spans fewer than 200,000 distinct CDR3 sequences, 48% being singletons. The sequencing input was sorted CD4+, CD8+, or CD8+CD57+ T cells (not recorded which) from PBMCs. These receptor sequences come from a human donor with aplastic anemia. The CDR3 runs from the conserved cysteine through the conserved F or W. A D gene is named only where the DNA matches it firmly. The size field is filled for only some rows; it gives once, few, many or a size class.

>few|TRBV19|TRBJ1-2|-
CASSIGGDYGYTF
TGTGCCAGTAGTATAGGAGGGGACTATGGCTACACCTTC
>many|TRBV5-5|TRBJ2-7|TRBD2
CASSSGLAVYEQYF
TGTGCCAGCAGCTCGGGACTAGCGGTCTACGAGCAGTACTTC
>-|TRBV7-3|TRBJ2-7|TRBD1
CASSLTGTGPYEQYF
TGTGCCAGCAGCTTAACCGGGACAGGGCCCTACGAGCAGTACTTC
>-|TRBV2|TRBJ1-6|-
CASSDSNSPLHF
TGTGCCAGCAGTGACAGTAATTCACCCCTCCACTTT
>many|TRBV14|TRBJ2-7|-
CASSQIGPGYTYEQYF
TGTGCCAGCAGCCAAATAGGACCGGGATACACCTACGAGCAGTACTTC
>-|TRBV7-9|TRBJ2-7|-
CASGQLGHNEQYF
TGTGCCAGCGGACAGTTGGGTCACAACGAGCAGTACTTC
>-|TRBV2|TRBJ2-3|-
CASRGARTDTQYF
TGTGCCAGCAGGGGGGCCCGGACAGATACGCAGTATTTT
>-|TRBV24-1|TRBJ2-5|-
CATSDLAGQQYF
TGTGCCACCAGTGATTTAGCCGGACAACAGTACTTC
>-|TRBV3-1|TRBJ2-1|TRBD2
CASSQRGGNNEQFF
TGTGCCAGCAGCCAACGCGGGGGGAACAATGAGCAGTTCTTC
>-|TRBV19|TRBJ1-2|-
CASSIWAGTNYGYTF
TGTGCCAGTAGTATATGGGCAGGGACCAACTATGGCTACACCTTC
>-|TRBV24-1|TRBJ2-3|-
CATSGRPGTQYF
TGTGCCACCAGTGGCCGCCCAGGTACGCAGTATTTT
>-|TRBV20-1|TRBJ2-7|-
CSASPGTAEQYF
TGCAGTGCTAGCCCCGGAACCGCTGAGCAGTACTTC
>-|TRBV10-3|TRBJ2-7|TRBD1
CAISAGTGTYEQYF
TGTGCCATCAGTGCAGGGACAGGGACCTACGAGCAGTACTTC
>-|TRBV2|TRBJ2-3|-
CASSLDLTRTDTQYF
TGTGCCAGCAGTTTAGACCTAACACGCACAGATACGCAGTATTTT
>-|TRBV15|TRBJ2-7|-
CATSSPQGYEQYF
TGTGCCACCAGCAGCCCACAGGGCTACGAGCAGTACTTC
>-|TRBV5-4|TRBJ2-2|-
CASSYRLGQNTGELFF
TGTGCCAGCAGCTACCGGCTAGGGCAAAACACCGGGGAGCTGTTTTTT